The TCR beta chain described here comes from a study of shared clonotypes between healthy human individuals. Across the whole study: CD8 memory received one plate per donor, CD8 naive two, CD4 memory three and CD4 naive three.

The CDR3 is made up of 13 amino acids. From germline, CDR1 is SQVTM and CDR2 ANQGSEA. Trimming left V 4 bases short and J 5 bases short, with 12 bases between. Libraries were prepared by immunoSEQ multiplex PCR; TCRdb keeps only in-frame clonotypes and omits some of them. The table records roughly 2.6 million clones, 90% to 95% of them present only once. In the CD4+ fraction, cells were divided into CD45RA+ naive and CD45RA-negative memory subsets. The clonotype was recovered from a man between 18 and 29 years old in good health. Sequencing was carried out using naive CD4+ T cells sorted from blood. Subset noted: CD45RA+ positively selected. This chain joins TRBV29-1 and TRBJ1-5, with TRBD1 as a possible D gene (6 bases). This chain's CDR3 is CSVAGGEDQPQHF. The CDR3 coding sequence is TGCAGCGTTGCTGGGGGCGAGGATCAGCCCCAGCATTTT.